This T cell receptor beta chain was profiled in a study of PD-L1 blockade in urothelial cancer. The CDR3 covers 14 residues. In germline, CDR1 is SNHLY, CDR2 FYNNEI. Between the trimmed V and J ends, which lost 4 bases and 6 bases, there was a span of 10 bases. Method: immunoSEQ multiplex PCR; TCRdb's copy keeps in-frame clones and lacks some. Of 70,000 or so clones listed, around 84% are singletons. The TCR sequence derives from a man aged 70-80 years with urothelial cancer. The sequenced sample was PBMCs, obtained around atezolizumab (anti-PD-L1) treatment. The chain is built from TRBV2 and TRBJ1-6; D is uncertain. The CDR3 DNA reads TGTGCCAGCAGTGGTTCCCCGTTTAATTCACCCCTCCACTTT. Translated: CASSGSPFNSPLHF.